What follows are 18 T cell receptor beta chains derived from one specimen sequenced in a study of graft-versus-host responses after intestinal transplantation. Clones were sequenced by immunoSEQ multiplex PCR, and TCRdb holds only the in-frame ones, with some missing. The sample has 15,000 to 19,000 clones; 33% are singletons. The sample consisted of alloreactive CD4+ T cells from a mixed lymphocyte reaction culture, taken before intestinal transplant. Subset noted: CFSE-low proliferating T cells sorted from roughly six-day pre-transplant mixed lymphocyte reaction (GvH or HvG direction). The receptors were gathered from a human patient who received an intestinal transplant.

This clone was picked up a small number of times. As DNA, the CDR3 is TGTGCCAGCAGGGCAAGCGGGAACGGCTACGAGCAGTACTTC. As protein: CASRASGNGYEQYF. This chain connects TRBV6-6 to TRBJ2-7; 7 bases are a match to TRBD2. The trim removed 6 bases at V and 3 bases at J, leaving 8 bases unmatched. The germline gives CDR1 MNHNY, CDR2 SVGAGI (reference sequence). CDR3 length equals 14 residues.

In its sample, this clone was seen a few times. A much larger clone differs by one base, so this may be a read error. The CDR3 DNA is TGCGCCAGCAGCCAAGCTTCATGGGGCGCGCGGGGCAATCAGCCCCAGCATTTT. Its protein product is CASSQASWGARGNQPQHF. The chain employs TRBV4-1 and TRBJ1-5, with TRBD1 as a possible D gene (5 bases). This CDR3 spans 18 amino acids. With 1 base removed from V and 2 bases from J, the gap between germline ends came to 18 bases. Germline assignment: CDR1 MGHRA and CDR2 YSYEKL.

This clone showed up just a few times. The chain employs TRBV9 and TRBJ1-3; D gene unclear. The length of the CDR3 is 15 residues. The V end lost 0 bases, the J end lost 0 bases, and 7 bases lay between the germline ends. Per the germline V gene, CDR1 is SGDLS and CDR2 is YYNGEE. The CDR3 DNA sequence: TGTGCCAGCAGCGTAGTAGCTGGCTCTGGAAACACCATATATTTT. It codes for CASSVVAGSGNTIYF.

This clone occurred a few times. V gene TRBV6-1 combines with J gene TRBJ1-5; D unresolved. V was pared by 0 bases and J by 3 bases, with 12 bases between. CDR3 size: 16 residues. In germline, CDR1 is MNHNS, CDR2 SASEGT. The CDR3 spells CASSEARDRVNQPQHF. CDR3 in DNA: TGTGCCAGCAGTGAAGCTAGGGATCGGGTCAATCAGCCCCAGCATTTT.

This chain connects TRBV6-5 to TRBJ1-5; D call uncertain. The V gene's germline CDR1 is MNHEY and CDR2 SVGAGI. This CDR3 is 13 amino acids long. The ends were cut back, 4 bases at V and 0 bases at J, with 4 bases in the middle. The DNA for the CDR3 is TGTGCCAGCAGTTCCCGTAGCAATCAGCCCCAGCATTTT. It codes for CASSSRSNQPQHF.

There are a few counts of this clone. This chain uses TRBV30 with TRBJ1-5; D is undetermined. The CDR3 contains 14 residues. V lost 1 base to trimming and J lost 2 bases, with 9 bases between them. Germline CDR1 GTSNPN, CDR2 SVGIG (reference sequence). CDR3 in amino acids: CAWSEGPRNQPQHF. In DNA, the CDR3 is TGTGCCTGGAGTGAAGGACCCCGCAATCAGCCCCAGCATTTT.

V and J are TRBV5-5 and TRBJ1-2; 8 bases line up with TRBD1. Unmatched junction bases numbered 12, after V lost 4 bases and J lost 4 bases. The length of the CDR3 is 16 residues. Germline loops: CDR1 SGHKS, CDR2 YYEKEE (reference sequence). For the CDR3, the DNA is TGTGCCAGCAGCCCTAGGACAGGGCGGGGGCTCTATGGCTACACCTTC. Amino acid sequence: CASSPRTGRGLYGYTF.

The CDR3 here is CASSEGTGRNQPQHF. The DNA of the CDR3 is TGCGCCAGCAGCGAAGGGACAGGGAGAAATCAGCCCCAGCATTTT. The V gene is TRBV5-1, the J gene TRBJ1-5; 9 bases fit TRBD1. Germline CDR1 SGHRS, CDR2 YFSETQ. Trimming took 4 bases from V and 4 from J; bases not matched to a gene: 6. The CDR3 totals 15 residues.

The chain employs TRBV5-5 and TRBJ2-3, with D possibly matching TRBD2 (5 bases). The CDR3 has 13 residues. V was pared by 3 bases and J by 6 bases, with 11 bases between. Germline CDR1 reads SGHKS; CDR2 reads YYEKEE (reference sequence). The CDR3 here is CASSWRMEDTQYF. The CDR3, as DNA: TGTGCCAGCAGCTGGAGGATGGAGGATACGCAGTATTTT.

The table lists this clone with a few counts. V is TRBV5-1 and J is TRBJ1-2; no firm D call. The germline V and J ends were trimmed by 4 bases and 8 bases, with 12 bases remaining between them. CDR3 size: 12 residues. Germline V gene sequence: CDR1 SGHRS, CDR2 YFSETQ. The DNA for the CDR3 is TGCGCCAGCAGCCCGGATCTCTGGGGCTACACCTTC. Protein: CASSPDLWGYTF.

This clone was picked up a small number of times. This may arise from a read error, as a much more abundant clone is one base away. The sample contains more than one DNA sequence encoding this CDR3. This rearrangement joins TRBV29-1 to TRBJ2-7; 12 positions agree with TRBD1. The CDR3 runs to 15 residues. The V gene's germline CDR1 is SQVTM and CDR2 ANQGSEA. The ends lost 6 bases at V and 6 bases at J; junction bases unmatched: 12. CDR3 DNA: TGCAGCGTCAATGGGGGGGGACAGGGGGCTTCCGAGCAGTACTTC. Amino acid sequence: CSVNGGGQGASEQYF.

This clone turned up a few times. The genes are TRBV19 and TRBJ1-3; weak D call: TRBD1 (5 bases). The germline V and J ends were trimmed by 2 bases and 2 bases, with 10 bases remaining between them. The CDR3 loop spans 15 amino acids. Germline values: CDR1 LNHDA, CDR2 SQIVND (reference sequence). The CDR3 nucleotides are TGTGCCAGTAGTATAATCTCAGGGCCTGGAAACACCATATATTTT. It specifies CASSIISGPGNTIYF.

J is TRBJ2-2 and V is TRBV7-3, with a tentative D call TRBD2 (7 bases). CDR3 length: 14 residues. CDR1 and CDR2 from the germline V gene are SGHTA and FQGTGA. V was clipped by 8 bases and J by 5 bases, with 15 bases between them. This chain's CDR3 is CASRSGGRTGELFF. DNA for the CDR3: TGTGCCAGCCGTTCCGGGGGGCGTACCGGGGAGCTGTTTTTT.

This clone was observed a few times. This rearrangement joins TRBV6-6 to TRBJ1-1; 7 nucleotides agree with TRBD1. CDR1 and CDR2 from the germline V gene are MNHNY and SVGAGI (reference sequence). The V gene end was trimmed by 4 bases and the J gene end by 2 bases; junction bases not matched to a gene: 7. The CDR3 sequence is 15 residues long. The CDR3 sequence: CASSSLGQHNTEAFF. CDR3 nucleotide sequence: TGTGCCAGCAGTTCGTTGGGACAGCATAACACTGAAGCTTTCTTT.

This sequence joins TRBV6-5 and TRBJ2-7, with D possibly matching TRBD2 (5 bases). The CDR3 spans 14 residues. V lost 5 bases and J 1 base, leaving 12 bases between the germline ends. CDR1 and CDR2 (germline): MNHEY, SVGAGI. CDR3 in DNA: TGTGCCAGCAGTCCAAAACTAGGGTCCTACGAGCAGTACTTC. Its protein product is CASSPKLGSYEQYF.

This clone was counted between two and nine times. The rearrangement links TRBV7-9 to TRBJ2-7, with 9 bases aligning to TRBD1. Germline CDR1 and CDR2: SEHNR and FQNEAQ (reference sequence). Unmatched junction bases numbered 10, after V lost 5 bases and J lost 5 bases. The CDR3 has 15 amino acids. DNA for the CDR3: TGTGCCAGCAGCCGTACCGGGACAGGGTCCCACGAGCAGTACTTC. As protein: CASSRTGTGSHEQYF.

The chain recombines TRBV6-5 with TRBJ2-7, with D possibly matching TRBD1 (6 bases). The CDR3 length is 14 residues. Trimming stripped 2 bases from V and 3 bases from J, with 11 bases between. The V gene's germline CDR1 is MNHEY and CDR2 SVGAGI. The CDR3 reads CASSYPDSNYEQYF. The CDR3 DNA is TGTGCCAGCAGTTACCCGGACAGCAACTACGAGCAGTACTTC.

In regard to this clone: One base away lies a much larger clone, so this may be a sequencing read error. Additional DNA sequences in this sample encode the identical CDR3. The V gene is TRBV11-2, the J gene TRBJ1-6; no clear D. The germline V and J ends were trimmed by 1 base and 3 bases, with 4 bases remaining between them. Germline CDR1 reads SGHAT; CDR2 reads FQNNGV. The CDR3 extends over 14 amino acids. Here the CDR3 DNA reads TGTGCCAGCAGCTTAGGGAACTATAATTCACCCCTCCACTTT. Amino acid sequence: CASSLGNYNSPLHF.